The table lists the clone carrying this T cell receptor (beta chain) with a count of one. Antigen: not known. CDR3 length: 15 residues. CDR1 and CDR2 (germline): SGHRS, YFSETQ. After removal of 0 bases from V and 7 bases from J, the junction contained 8 bases not matched to a gene. The repertoire was sequenced with immunoSEQ multiplex PCR; TCRdb's copy has only in-frame clones and lacks some. The repertoire has about 60,000 clones, 77% of them found once; the top ten carry less than 4%. The data were taken from a study of radiotherapy plus CTLA-4 blockade in lung cancer. Study findings and constraints: Blood-borne expansion of tumor-derived TCR clones followed radiotherapy plus ipilimumab. Reports state that early shifts in blood T cell clones, with interferon-beta, best predicted response.

This chain connects TRBV5-1 to TRBJ2-7, with TRBD1 matching over 9 bases. The clonotype comes from a human donor with non-small cell lung cancer who had a partial response to radiotherapy plus ipilimumab. The sample consisted of peripheral blood, taken from a patient treated with radiotherapy plus ipilimumab. CDR3 protein: CASSLAGQGIGEQYF. The CDR3, as DNA: TGCGCCAGCAGCTTGGCAGGACAGGGGATCGGGGAGCAGTACTTC.